This T cell receptor beta chain was sequenced in a study of post-analysis software for immune sequencing data. General study points: Roughly five TRBV segments occurring more often in patients than controls included TRBV5-6, TRBV5-1 and TRBV20-1.

This CDR3 contains 14 residues. V was clipped by 3 bases and J by 3 bases, with 11 bases between them. Germline CDR1 SGHRS, CDR2 YFSETQ. Unique molecular identifiers were carried by the TCR beta cDNA libraries. TCRdb independently ran MiXCR on the PCR reads; one entry per CDR3 protein. The sample contains around 710,000 distinct CDR3 sequences, 46% of which appear only once. Comments on this clonotype: Its antigen remains unidentified.

The chain joins TRBV5-1 to TRBJ2-3; D is undetermined. Sample: blood. The sequence was collected from a girl aged 10 to 17 with multiple sclerosis. The CDR3 DNA sequence: TGCGCCAGCAGCTCAATCGCGGTGACAGATACGCAGTATTTT. Amino acids: CASSSIAVTDTQYF.